This T cell receptor beta chain was obtained from a study of human T cells and chemical hapten exposure. Study-level results: TCRs whose frequency exceeded 1 in 1000 remained the same following DPC sensitization. Every donor had alopecia, and their immune response may therefore differ from healthy people's.

Documented time point: patch test 3, about 24 weeks after DPC sensitization. As to treatment: therapeutic diphenylcyclopropenone sensitization with weekly scalp DPC. This clonotype was seen many times. What it binds is unknown. Trimming removed 2 bases at V and 2 bases at J, with 13 bases between. The CDR3 consists of 17 residues. Looked up from germline, CDR1 is MNHEY and CDR2 is SVGEGT. Unique molecular identifiers were attached to individual cDNA molecules within the library. The authors' processing: Per sample, the median was around 100,000 TCRs, with values from 23,224 to 690,600. TCRdb re-called the RACE reads through MiXCR, storing one row per CDR3 protein. TCRdb, not the authors, supplied the V and J calls. The table shows 100,000 to 150,000 distinct CDR3 sequences, with 11% occurring only once.

The TCR was taken from a woman aged 45 to 65 with alopecia areata. Some clones in this sample may be carry-over from other donors' samples. The rearrangement joins TRBV6-2 or TRBV6-3 to TRBJ2-6; no clear D. This specimen was whole blood, taken in connection with sensitization to the hapten diphenylcyclopropenone (DPC). The CDR3 region has the DNA TGTGCCAGCAGTTACGCCCCGGGCCGACCTGGGGCCAACGTCCTGACTTTC. This gives the protein CASSYAPGRPGANVLTF.